This T cell receptor (beta chain) was identified during a study of T cell responses to AZD1222 COVID-19 vaccine. General observations from the study: A reported finding is that nearly half of spike-specific TCRs target unmutated variant regions. Regions 160-218 and 743-854 dominated among vaccine-associated CD4 TCRs spanning spike. Recipients of AZD1222 seropositive at baseline numbered only 5 or 6. The donor cohort was predominantly white British with a female majority, and clonal diversity may have been underestimated.

Worth noting for this clone: As yet, its antigen is unknown.

Clones were read by immunoSEQ multiplex PCR, and TCRdb kept only the in-frame ones, dropping some. The data hold some 200,000 clones, with 88% observed a single time. The V gene's germline CDR1 is SGHVS and CDR2 FNYEAQ. Between the trimmed V and J ends, which lost 5 bases and 4 bases, there was a span of 18 bases. The CDR3 runs 15 residues. The receptor comes from an adult who received the AZD1222 COVID-19 vaccine. The sequencing here drew on peripheral blood, taken 28 days after the second AZD1222 dose. The chain has TRBV7-6 and TRBJ2-7; D perhaps matches TRBD1 (6 bases). The CDR3 loop reads CASSRADSYPYEQYF. Written as DNA, the CDR3 is TGTGCCAGCAGCCGCGCGGACAGCTATCCGTACGAGCAGTACTTC.